This T cell receptor (beta chain) was captured by sequencing in a study of beta chain features in type 1 diabetes. Study-wide background: No age, gender or cell yield differences were seen between patients and healthy donors.

Study-level points and caveats: Within the patient group, naive, central memory and Treg TCRB repertoires appeared more similar to each other than within healthy donors. Insertion counts at VDJ junctions were lower in type 1 diabetes patients, who also showed more deletions there.

The CDR3 is 15 residues long. Germline CDR1 LGHNA, CDR2 YNFKEQ. Trimming took 4 bases from V and 2 from J; bases not matched to a gene: 5. Expressed TCRB transcripts got sequenced, as all isolated RNA was reverse transcribed. Assay: immunoSEQ multiplex PCR; the TCRdb copy retains only in-frame clones and omits some. This sample has around 500,000 clones, with 11% found just once. Of note for this clone: Its antigen remains unidentified.

The rearrangement links TRBV4-2 to TRBJ2-7, with 10 bases lining up with TRBD1. The clonotype originates from a young woman in good health. Sequences were obtained from naive CD4+ T cells from blood. The DNA for the CDR3 is TGTGCCAGCAGCCCCCGGGACAGGGGACCCTACGAGCAGTACTTC. Protein product: CASSPRDRGPYEQYF.